Shown below are 10 T cell receptor beta chains from a single sample sequenced in a study of shared clonotypes between healthy human individuals. The repertoire was sequenced with immunoSEQ multiplex PCR; TCRdb's copy has only in-frame clones and lacks some. Among more than 400,000 clones listed, roughly 95% were seen once. Sequenced: naive CD4+ T cells sorted from blood. Subset here: CD45RA+ positively selected. These receptors all come from a woman aged 25 to 39 in good health.

V usage is TRBV5-6 and J usage is TRBJ2-7; D possibly corresponds to TRBD2 (6 bases). The germline gives CDR1 SGHDT, CDR2 YYEEEE. Trimming cost V 3 bases and J 2 bases, with 9 bases left between them. This CDR3 has 13 amino acids. The CDR3, as DNA: TGTGCCAGCAGCTCGGGACTGACCTACGAGCAGTACTTC. Translated: CASSSGLTYEQYF.

For the CDR3, the DNA is TGTGCCAGCAGCTTATTGGGGGCGCAGGTCTATGGCTACACCTTC. This sequence encodes CASSLLGAQVYGYTF. The rearrangement joins TRBV7-9 to TRBJ1-2; D is possibly TRBD1 (6 bases). CDR1 and CDR2 (germline): SEHNR, FQNEAQ (reference sequence). The CDR3 is made up of 15 amino acids. V was clipped by 2 bases and J by 4 bases, with 14 bases between them.

The chain is built from TRBV6-5 and TRBJ1-4, with D possibly TRBD1 on 5 matching bases. V dropped 5 bases and J dropped 8 bases, with 9 bases sitting between them. Germline lookup yields CDR1 MNHEY and CDR2 SVGAGI. This CDR3 region has 12 residues. The CDR3 here is CASSRDREKLFF. In nucleotides, the CDR3 is TGTGCCAGCAGTAGGGACCGGGAAAAACTGTTTTTT.

This chain links TRBV6-6 with TRBJ1-3; 7 bases fit TRBD1. Germline V CDR1 and CDR2: MNHNY, SVGAGI (reference sequence). The CDR3 has 15 residues. Unmatched junction bases numbered 5, after V lost 6 bases and J lost 0 bases. CDR3 DNA sequence: TGTGCCAGCAGGGGGACAGCTAGCTCTGGAAACACCATATATTTT. It encodes CASRGTASSGNTIYF.

The chain has TRBV27 and TRBJ2-2; no reliable D call. Per germline, CDR1 MNHEY and CDR2 SMNVEV (reference sequence). This CDR3 region has 16 residues. V lost 2 bases and J lost 6, with 16 bases in between. This CDR3 is CASSLVLARKAGELFF. The CDR3 DNA reads TGTGCCAGCAGTTTAGTATTGGCTAGAAAGGCCGGGGAGCTGTTTTTT.

The rearrangement joins TRBV28 to TRBJ2-2, with 10 bases aligning to TRBD1. Germline CDR1 and CDR2: MDHEN and SYDVKM. The V segment lost 6 bases and the J segment 4 bases; nucleotides outside the gene matches: 8. This CDR3 comprises 16 residues. CDR3 residues: CASRPPGTGATGELFF. DNA of the CDR3: TGTGCCAGCAGGCCTCCCGGGACAGGGGCCACCGGGGAGCTGTTTTTT.

This chain joins TRBV5-1 and TRBJ1-1, with D tentatively TRBD1 (5 bases). CDR1 is SGHRS, CDR2 YFSETQ, per germline. Trimming removed 0 bases from V and 3 bases from J, with 9 bases in between. This CDR3 is built from 14 residues. CDR3 sequence (DNA): TGCGCCAGCAGCTTGGATGGGGCCTACACTGAAGCTTTCTTT. Amino acid sequence: CASSLDGAYTEAFF.

V and J are TRBV7-9 and TRBJ1-1; D gene ambiguous. CDR1 and CDR2 from the germline V gene are SEHNR and FQNEAQ (reference sequence). The CDR3 has 11 residues. Trimming took off 0 bases at V and 6 bases at J, with 2 bases between the two ends. For the CDR3, the DNA is TGTGCCAGCAGCTTAGCGGCTGAAGCTTTCTTT. It yields the protein CASSLAAEAFF.

The genes are TRBV28 and TRBJ2-7; D is perhaps TRBD1 (5 bases). This CDR3 has 14 amino acids. V lost 3 bases and J lost 1, with 10 bases in between. CDR1 and CDR2 from the germline V gene are MDHEN and SYDVKM. CDR3 in DNA: TGTGCCAGCAGTTTGTGGACACCGTCCTACGAGCAGTACTTC. Residues: CASSLWTPSYEQYF.

CDR3 DNA sequence: TGTGCCAGCAGCTTACCAGGGCGGGAATGGGTGGAGACCCAGTACTTC. Its translation is CASSLPGREWVETQYF. The chain combines TRBV28 with TRBJ2-5; maybe TRBD2 (6 bases). V was clipped by 6 bases and J by 5 bases, with 22 bases between them. CDR1 is MDHEN, CDR2 SYDVKM, per germline. This CDR3 is built from 16 residues.